This T cell receptor beta chain was profiled in a study of T cells in Graves' hyperthyroidism and ophthalmopathy. Notes on this clonotype: In this CDR3 the conserved last residue, phenylalanine or tryptophan, is missing, so a read error is likely.

Germline V lookup: CDR1 SGHTA, CDR2 FQGTGA. The CDR3 consists of 16 residues. TCR beta CDR3 sequences were amplified from RNA transcripts. The TCR CDR3 was amplified in a first-round RT-PCR using the HTBI primer set. TCRdb re-called the multiplex PCR reads with MiXCR, one entry per CDR3 protein. Of about 840,000 distinct CDR3 sequences in the sample, around 39% were seen once. Each diagnosis drew on symptoms, thyroxine, TRAb, thyroid ultrasound and orbital computed tomography findings. Source material for PBMCs was over 8 ml fresh peripheral blood. The chain uses TRBV7-3 and TRBJ1-6; 9 bases match TRBD1. The TCR was taken from a man between 18 and 29 years old with Graves' hyperthyroidism. The sample taken for sequencing was blood. As DNA, the CDR3 is TGCGCCAGCAGCCAAGATCGGGGACAGGGCAATTCACCCCTCCACCTT. This translates into CASSQDRGQGNSPLHL.